Presented here are 22 T cell receptor beta chains from one specimen sequenced in a study of T cell responses to AZD1222 COVID-19 vaccine. The table came from immunoSEQ multiplex PCR; TCRdb's copy has only in-frame clones and leaves some out. The sample holds some 84,000 clones, approximately 89% seen once. The sample was peripheral blood, taken on day 0 of AZD1222 vaccination. These receptor sequences come from an adult in good health.

The gene calls are TRBV21-1 and TRBJ2-7; the table's D call, TRBD2, was not checked against the DNA. TRBV21-1 has pseudogene status. The CDR3 extends over 16 amino acids. CDR3 bases: TGTGCCAGCAGCATAGCGGGACTAGGGAGGGACTACGAGCAGTACTTC. It is translated as CASSIAGLGRDYEQYF.

The V and J genes are TRBV5-8 and TRBJ2-7; 7 nucleotides line up with TRBD1. The CDR3 is 15 residues long. Germline-derived CDR1 and CDR2 are SGHTS and YDEGEE. Germline trimming cut 6 bases from V and 1 base from J; bases unmatched to any gene: 10. The CDR3 loop reads CASTTTGTASYEQYF. The CDR3 DNA reads as TGTGCCAGCACCACGACCGGGACAGCATCCTACGAGCAGTACTTC.

This clone was observed a single time. V gene TRBV5-1 combines with J gene TRBJ1-3; 7 bases agree with TRBD1. The CDR3 covers 14 residues. Germline-derived CDR1 and CDR2 are SGHRS and YFSETQ. The trim removed 5 bases at V and 2 bases at J, leaving 4 bases unmatched. The CDR3 region is CASSPDRAGNTIYF. CDR3 DNA: TGCGCCAGCAGTCCCGACAGGGCTGGAAACACCATATATTTT.

This sequence joins TRBV6-5 and TRBJ2-1; no reliable D call. The germline V gene has CDR1 MNHEY and CDR2 SVGAGI. V lost 5 bases and J lost 6, with 8 bases in between. This CDR3 has 12 amino acids. In DNA form, the CDR3 reads TGTGCCAGCAGTCAGTATAGCAATGAGCAGTTCTTC. Its translation is CASSQYSNEQFF.

The J gene is TRBJ1-5, the V gene TRBV28, with 7 bases fitting TRBD1. The CDR3 runs 15 residues. The V and J ends lost 6 bases and 4 bases, in that order; junction bases with no gene match: 9. The germline CDR1 and CDR2 sequences are MDHEN and SYDVKM. CDR3: CASSPAGTANQPQHF. The CDR3 nucleotides read TGTGCCAGCAGCCCAGCCGGGACAGCTAATCAGCCCCAGCATTTT.

This chain links TRBV4-2 with TRBJ2-5; 11 bases align to TRBD2. This CDR3 contains 15 residues. CDR1 LGHNA and CDR2 YNFKEQ come from the germline V gene. V lost 6 bases to trimming and J lost 5 bases; unmatched junction nucleotides: 8. CDR3: CASRELAGGGETQYF. CDR3 bases: TGTGCCAGCAGAGAGCTAGCGGGAGGTGGGGAGACCCAGTACTTC.

The genes are TRBV7-9 and TRBJ2-2; D perhaps matches TRBD2 (5 bases). The germline V gene encodes CDR1 SEHNR and CDR2 FQNEAQ (reference sequence). The CDR3 extends over 15 amino acids. Trimming removed 9 bases at V and 1 base at J, with 15 bases between. The DNA for the CDR3 is TGTGCCAGTAGCCTTGACGGGGTGAACACCGGGGAGCTGTTTTTT. Translated, it gives CASSLDGVNTGELFF. Drawing the rest from reference TRBV7-9 and TRBJ2-2, the complete variable domain is DTGVSQNPRHKITKRGQNVTFRCDPISEHNRLYWYRQTLGQGPEFLTYFQNEAQLEKSRLLSDRFSAERPKGSFSTLEIQRTEQGDSAMYLCASSLDGVNTGELFFGEGSRLTVL.

This chain uses TRBV2 with TRBJ2-3; no reliable D call. Germline V CDR1 and CDR2: SNHLY, FYNNEI. V lost 4 bases to trimming and J lost 7 bases, with 18 bases between them. The CDR3 sequence is 15 residues long. The DNA for the CDR3 is TGTGCCAGCAGTGTCTCTGTAGGTGGCGGCTATACGCAGTATTTT. Translating it yields CASSVSVGGGYTQYF.

The chain combines TRBV5-1 with TRBJ2-5; possibly TRBD1 for D (5 bases). This CDR3 has 13 amino acids. Trimming shortened V by 4 bases and J by 5 bases, and 12 bases separated the two germline ends. Germline V gives CDR1 SGHRS, CDR2 YFSETQ. The DNA for the CDR3 is TGCGCCAGCAGCCCACTCCAGGGTGAGACCCAGTACTTC. Its protein is CASSPLQGETQYF. Full variable domain (remainder filled in from reference TRBV5-1 and TRBJ2-5): KAGVTQTPRYLIKTRGQQVTLSCSPISGHRSVSWYQQTPGQGLQFLFEYFSETQRNKGNFPGRFSGRQFSNSRSEMNVSTLELGDSALYLCASSPLQGETQYFGPGTRLLVL.

V gene TRBV27 combines with J gene TRBJ1-5; 8 bases match TRBD1. The V segment lost 6 bases and the J segment 4 bases; nucleotides outside the gene matches: 11. Germline V gives CDR1 MNHEY, CDR2 SMNVEV (reference sequence). This CDR3 is built from 16 residues. CDR3 nucleotide sequence: TGTGCCAGCAGCCCTAGACAGGGGATTGGGAATCAGCCCCAGCATTTT. Translation: CASSPRQGIGNQPQHF.

The rearrangement joins TRBV18 to TRBJ2-7, with 7 bases that match TRBD1. Germline lookup yields CDR1 KGHSH and CDR2 LQKENI. There are 11 residues in the CDR3. V shed 6 bases and J 7 bases; nucleotides not matched to a gene: 3. The CDR3 protein is CASSRQGEQYF. The DNA for the CDR3 is TGTGCCAGCTCTCGACAGGGAGAGCAGTACTTC.

The DNA of the CDR3 is TGTGCCAGCAGCCCACTAGCGGGAGTCTCATTGGCCTACGAGCAGTACTTC. Translating it yields CASSPLAGVSLAYEQYF. The chain links TRBV5-5 to TRBJ2-7; 11 bases line up with TRBD2. With 4 bases clipped from V and 2 bases from J, the junction kept 11 bases outside the gene matches. The CDR3 has 17 residues. Germline V gene sequence: CDR1 SGHKS, CDR2 YYEKEE (reference sequence).

This chain uses TRBV4-1 with TRBJ1-4, with TRBD1 identical over 7 bases. The germline gives CDR1 MGHRA, CDR2 YSYEKL. V was pared by 6 bases and J by 7 bases, with 2 bases of the junction left unmatched. The CDR3 contains 12 residues. In nucleotides, the CDR3 is TGCGCCAGCAGGAGACAGGGTGAAAAACTGTTTTTT. Translated: CASRRQGEKLFF.

This chain links TRBV3-1 (or the pseudogene TRBV3-2) with TRBJ1-3; D is undetermined. This CDR3 has 22 residues. V gave up 4 bases and J gave up 0 bases, with 31 bases separating them. CDR1 and CDR2 (germline): LGHDT, YNNKEL (reference sequence). Here the CDR3 DNA reads TGTGCCAGCAGCCCCCCCGGTAGTATATCGTTTCGGACCCCGAACTCTGGAAACACCATATATTTT. Its translation is CASSPPGSISFRTPNSGNTIYF.

This chain uses TRBV12-5 with TRBJ1-2, with a tentative D call TRBD1 (6 bases). The CDR3 is 14 residues long. CDR1 and CDR2 (germline): LGHNT, FRNRAP. V lost 5 bases and J 4 bases, leaving 14 bases between the germline ends. CDR3 residues: CASGLPPRGYGYTF. CDR3 coding DNA: TGTGCTAGTGGTCTCCCCCCCAGGGGCTATGGCTACACCTTC.

The genes are TRBV6-4 and TRBJ2-1, with 10 bases aligning to TRBD2. Losses at the gene ends were 6 bases for V and 8 bases for J; bases not matched to a gene: 10. Germline V gene data show CDR1 as MRHNA and CDR2 as SNTAGT. The CDR3 totals 15 residues. The CDR3 DNA is TGTGCCAGCAGAAAGCGGGAGGGCCCTGCGGATGAGCAGTTCTTC. It encodes CASRKREGPADEQFF.

The sample holds one count of this clone. The chain links TRBV6-5 to TRBJ2-5; D is perhaps TRBD2 (6 bases). CDR3 length: 11 residues. V was cut by 6 bases and J by 5 bases, with 7 bases left in between. The germline V gene encodes CDR1 MNHEY and CDR2 SVGAGI. CDR3 in amino acids: CASRRGETQYF. As DNA, the CDR3 is TGTGCCAGCAGACGGGGGGAGACCCAGTACTTC.

The chain recombines TRBV27 with TRBJ1-5; D call uncertain. CDR3 length equals 16 residues. V shed 2 bases and J shed 4 bases, with 15 bases lying between them. CDR1 is MNHEY, CDR2 SMNVEV, per germline (reference sequence). The DNA of the CDR3 is TGTGCCAGCAGTTTACGCGGTCAGGAGAAGAATCAGCCCCAGCATTTT. It is translated as CASSLRGQEKNQPQHF.

The V call is TRBV29-1, the J call TRBJ2-3, with 10 bases that match TRBD2. V lost 5 bases, J lost 2 bases, and 7 bases stayed unmatched. Germline V gives CDR1 SQVTM, CDR2 ANQGSEA. This CDR3 has 15 residues. This CDR3 reads CSVLTSGAATDTQYF. In nucleotides, the CDR3 is TGCAGCGTTCTAACTAGCGGGGCGGCCACAGATACGCAGTATTTT.

In its sample, this clone was seen a few times. This CDR3 is also generated by other DNA sequences in the sample. The chain links TRBV14 to TRBJ2-7; unclear D gene. The CDR3 sequence is 11 residues long. CDR1 and CDR2 (germline): SGHDN, FVKESK. Trimming took 3 bases from V and 3 from J, leaving 3 bases between them. CDR3 nucleotides: TGTGCCAGCAGCCAGGGCTACGAGCAGTACTTC. Encoded protein: CASSQGYEQYF. Full variable domain (missing parts from reference TRBV14 and TRBJ2-7): EAGVTQFPSHSVIEKGQTVTLRCDPISGHDNLYWYRRVMGKEIKFLLHFVKESKQDESGMPNNRFLAERTGGTYSTLKVQPAELEDSGVYFCASSQGYEQYFGPGTRLTVT.

The rearrangement links TRBV6-6 to TRBJ1-2; 8 bases fit TRBD1. Germline-derived CDR1 and CDR2 are MNHNY and SVGAGI (reference sequence). V lost 6 bases and J lost 6; bases outside the gene matches: 6. This CDR3 is built from 13 residues. The CDR3: CASRATGVDGYTF. Written as DNA, the CDR3 is TGTGCCAGCAGAGCGACAGGGGTGGATGGCTACACCTTC.

The sample holds a few counts of this clone. The rearrangement uses TRBV2 and TRBJ2-7, with 15 bases aligning to TRBD2. Trimming took 5 bases from V and 5 from J; bases not matched to a gene: 1. The CDR3 has 14 residues. Per the germline V gene, CDR1 is SNHLY and CDR2 is FYNNEI. For the CDR3, the DNA is TGTGCCAGCAGTTGGACTAGCGGGAGGGACGAGCAGTACTTC. It yields the protein CASSWTSGRDEQYF.